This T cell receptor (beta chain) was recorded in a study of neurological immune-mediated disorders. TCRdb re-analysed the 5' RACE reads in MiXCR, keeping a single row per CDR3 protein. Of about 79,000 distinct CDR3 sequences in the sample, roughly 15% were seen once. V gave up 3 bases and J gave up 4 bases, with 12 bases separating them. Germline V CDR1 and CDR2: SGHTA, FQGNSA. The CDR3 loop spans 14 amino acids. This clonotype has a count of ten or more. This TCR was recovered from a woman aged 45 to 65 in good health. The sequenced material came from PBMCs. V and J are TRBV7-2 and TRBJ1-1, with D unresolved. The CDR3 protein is CASSFVLGSTEAFF. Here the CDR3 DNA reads TGTGCCAGCAGCTTTGTCTTGGGGTCCACTGAAGCTTTCTTT.